Listed here is a single T cell receptor beta chain. Clinical history reported by participants formed the basis on which cohorts were assigned. The data derive from a study of blood T cell repertoires in COVID-19. Trimming removed 3 bases at V and 5 bases at J, with 19 bases between. CDR3 size: 17 residues. The germline gives CDR1 WSHSY, CDR2 SAAADI. Repertoires were generated with immunoSEQ multiplex PCR, while TCRdb's copy carries only in-frame clones and drops some. Of around 130,000 clones in the sample, roughly 80% were seen once. The V and J genes are TRBV10-2 and TRBJ1-4; D remains ambiguous. The sequenced material came from PBMCs or T cells enriched from blood (not recorded which). The TCR comes from a man younger than 40 who had recovered from COVID-19. The CDR3 DNA reads TGCGCCAGCAGTGACCAACTCGGGAAAAACCAGAATGAAAAACTGTTTTTT. It yields the protein CASSDQLGKNQNEKLFF.